This TCR beta chain was observed in a study of identical twins. Study findings and constraints: Where out-of-frame alpha sequences were twin-shared, they showed excess low generation probability.

This clonotype has just a few counts. Its antigen remains unidentified. TCRdb processed the 5' RACE reads anew with MiXCR; each CDR3 protein has one entry. The repertoire holds under 900,000 distinct CDR3 sequences, with 10% to 15% as singletons. V gave up 7 bases and J gave up 7 bases; unmatched junction bases: 11. From germline, CDR1 is LNHDA and CDR2 SQIVND (reference sequence). CDR3 length: 15 amino acids. The sample also formed part of further work on yellow fever vaccine responses in identical twins.

Sequencing was done on a sample of PBMCs. This sequence originates from a young woman in good health. The gene calls are TRBV19 and TRBJ2-1; TRBD1 matches 9 bases. This chain's CDR3 is CASTLMTGGTNEQFF. In DNA form, the CDR3 reads TGTGCCAGTACCCTCATGACAGGGGGTACGAATGAGCAGTTCTTC.